The sequence of this T cell receptor (beta chain) was determined in a study of blood T cell repertoires in COVID-19 (dated by TCRdb to 2020 to 2022). The study in broad terms: The collaborator samples originated in the United States, Italy and Spain and spanned the acute and convalescent phases of COVID-19. The repertoires were released in a freely available public database meant as a resource for research on the immune response to SARS-CoV-2. Deeply sampled blood TCRbeta repertoires from subjects exposed to, actively infected with, or recovered from COVID-19 were included in the dataset. Nearly every sample came with metadata listing a de-identified subject ID, COVID-19 status, age in years and sex. Where available, HLA class I and class II types were obtained from metadata supplied by the sample provider rather than from assay-based typing. The material from the prospective study consisted of cDNA or gDNA derived from T cells, B-cell-depleted T cells, or PBMCs. Samples came from the ongoing ImmuneRACE study (first 160 participants) plus 1,254 subjects from 6 global collaborators.

The table lists this clone with a few counts. The target of this receptor is not known. No base quality information exists; no much larger clone differs at one position. Summary of the overall study and its limitations: The amount of clinical and demographic metadata varied by source and participant and was provided uncurated.

TCRbeta CDR3 regions were amplified from genomic DNA by means of the immunoSEQ Assay, a bias-controlled multiplex PCR. In the paper's pipeline: The number of nucleated cells in each sample was estimated by amplification of reference gene primers within the assay. To quantify the absolute abundance of each unique TCRbeta CDR3 rearrangement, sequence reads were collapsed and filtered. For each sample, productive Simpson clonality was calculated by taking the square root of Simpson's diversity index across productive rearrangements. TCRdb re-hosts the immuneACCESS table, in-frame sequences only. Its copies lack some clones; in the studies checked, an unresolved V gene accounts for under half of them, and the cause for the rest is not known. V, J and clone size were drawn from that table, and D and trimming were deduced from the DNA. The sample table lists about 190,000 clones, around four fifths of them with a count of one. Under 5.5% of the sample is held by the ten biggest clonotypes.

The collaborating institutions used their own protocols to collect whole blood in K2EDTA tubes. Collaborator samples were shipped for TCRbeta analysis as frozen whole blood, isolated PBMCs, or DNA extracted from either sample type. The material sequenced was peripheral blood. The TCR originated in a woman between 25 and 40 years old with acute or convalescent COVID-19.

The CDR3 protein sequence reads: CASSERSSRGAGGNSPLHF. The DNA is TGTGCCAGCAGTGAAAGGTCAAGCCGGGGGGCCGGGGGGAATTCACCCCTCCACTTT. The chain was built from TRBV2 and TRBJ1-6, and the D gene may be TRBD1, 6 bases matching. Trimming takes 2 bases from V and 7 bases from J, and the germline ends sit 24 bases apart. CDR3 length: 19 amino acids, cysteine to phenylalanine. Kept here is only the CDR3 DNA, which spans 57 bases and is read in frame from base 1. Taken from the germline V gene, the CDR1 and CDR2 loops are SNHLY and FYNNEI.